This paragraph covers one T cell receptor (beta chain) sequence. In the original analysis: Estimates of nucleated cell counts were drawn from the amplification of reference gene primers. Here immunoSEQ multiplex PCR was the method, and the copy in TCRdb shows in-frame clones only, minus some. That table gives V, J and clone size, and the DNA gave D and trimming. There are roughly 50,000 clones in the sample; roughly 90% occur only once, and roughly a fifth lies in the top ten. The CDR3 totals 15 residues. Trimming removed 5 bases from V and 3 bases from J; junction bases left unmatched: 6. Germline assignment: CDR1 MNHEY and CDR2 SMNVEV (reference sequence). These data originate in a study of blood T cell repertoires in COVID-19.

The chain has TRBV27 and TRBJ2-3, with TRBD1 matching 9 bases. Sequenced input: peripheral blood. The TCR was taken from a human donor in a cohort sampled during active COVID-19. CDR3 DNA sequence: TGTGCCAGCAGTGAGGGACAGGGTAGGACAGATACGCAGTATTTT. Amino acid sequence: CASSEGQGRTDTQYF.